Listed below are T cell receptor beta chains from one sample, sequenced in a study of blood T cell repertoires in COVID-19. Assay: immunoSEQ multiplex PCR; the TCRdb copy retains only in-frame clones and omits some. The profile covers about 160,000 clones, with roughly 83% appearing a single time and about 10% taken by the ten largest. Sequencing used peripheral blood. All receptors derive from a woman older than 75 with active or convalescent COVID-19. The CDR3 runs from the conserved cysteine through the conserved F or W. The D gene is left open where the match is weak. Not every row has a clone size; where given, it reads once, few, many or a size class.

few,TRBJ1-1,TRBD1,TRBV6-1,TGTGCCAGCAGTGAACGGGCAGGGGGGTACACTGAAGCTTTCTTT,CASSERAGGYTEAFF
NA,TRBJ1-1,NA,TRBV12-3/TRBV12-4,TGTGCCAGCAGTTTAACCAGGCAGGAGGATTTCTTT,CASSLTRQEDFF
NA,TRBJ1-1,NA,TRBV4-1,TGCGCCAGCAGCCAGCCCGGACAGCGGACTGAAGCTTTCTTT,CASSQPGQRTEAFF
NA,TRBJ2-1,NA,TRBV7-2,TGTGCCAGCAGCAGACAGGTTAGTGAGCAGTTCTTC,CASSRQVSEQFF
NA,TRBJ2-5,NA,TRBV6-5,TGTGCCAGCACCAGGGCGTTTAGCCAAGAGACCCAGTACTTC,CASTRAFSQETQYF
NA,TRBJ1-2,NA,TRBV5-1,TGCGCCAGCAGCTTCGGCGCAGGGGAGGGAGGCTACACCTTC,CASSFGAGEGGYTF
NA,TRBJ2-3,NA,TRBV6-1,TGTGCCAGCAGTGAAGTAAAGGGGGGCACAGATACGCAGTATTTT,CASSEVKGGTDTQYF
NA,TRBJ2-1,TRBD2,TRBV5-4,TGTGCCAGCAGCCTCGACCCGGGGGGGGGATACAATGAGCAGTTCTTC,CASSLDPGGGYNEQFF
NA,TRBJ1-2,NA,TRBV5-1,TGCGCCAGCAGCCCGCAGGGGTTGGGTGGCTACACCTTC,CASSPQGLGGYTF
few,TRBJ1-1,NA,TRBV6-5,TGTGCCAGCAGTCCCTCTGAGACAGGAGCGGCTTTCTTT,CASSPSETGAAFF
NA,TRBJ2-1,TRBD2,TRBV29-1,TGCAGCGTTGATAAGGGTCGGCTAGCGGCCGGGAATGAGCAGTTCTTC,CSVDKGRLAAGNEQFF
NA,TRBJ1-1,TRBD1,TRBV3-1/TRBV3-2,TGTGCCAGCAGCCCAGGACAGGGTAACACTGAAGCTTTCTTT,CASSPGQGNTEAFF
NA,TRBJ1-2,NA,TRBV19,TGTGCCAGTACCCAAACCGACAGTTATGGCTACACCTTC,CASTQTDSYGYTF
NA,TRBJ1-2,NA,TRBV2,TGTGCCAGCAGGGATGACTTAAATAACTATGGCTACACCTTC,CASRDDLNNYGYTF
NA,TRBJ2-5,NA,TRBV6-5,TGTGCCAGCAGTTACTCCGCAGGGCAACCGTCAGAGACCCAGTACTTC,CASSYSAGQPSETQYF
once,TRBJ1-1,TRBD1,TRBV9,TGTGCCAGCAGCAGAGGACAGGAAACTCAAGCTTTCTTT,CASSRGQETQAFF
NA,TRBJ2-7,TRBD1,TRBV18,TGTGCCAGCTCATCTAGATCGACGGGACAGTCCTACGAGCAGTACTTC,CASSSRSTGQSYEQYF
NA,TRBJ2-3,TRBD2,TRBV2,TGTGCCAGCACCCTTTTAGCGGGGGCGGGAGATACGCAGTATTTT,CASTLLAGAGDTQYF
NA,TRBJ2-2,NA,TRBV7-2,TGTGCCAGCAGCTTACACGGAGGGGGGGCTAACACCGGGGAGCTGTTTTTT,CASSLHGGGANTGELFF